The rows below give T cell receptor beta chains drawn from one sample of a study of blood T cell repertoires in COVID-19. The method was immunoSEQ multiplex PCR; TCRdb's version includes in-frame clones alone and lacks a portion of them. The sample carries some 180,000 clones, roughly 83% recorded once. The sample was peripheral blood. Receptors were obtained from a woman aged 35 to 49 with COVID-19, enrolled during active disease. The CDR3 runs from the conserved cysteine through the conserved F or W. A D gene is named only where the DNA matches it firmly. Size values are once, few and many counts, or a class for expanded clones, and some rows have none.

14	TRBV28	NA	NA	TRBJ1-1	TGTGCCAGCAGTTTACCTTTGTGGAACACTGAAGCTTTCTTT	CASSLPLWNTEAFF
15	TRBV5-1	few	TRBD1	TRBJ1-1	TGCGCCAGCAGCTTGGCCTTTAATTACAGGGGCGAAGCTTTCTTT	CASSLAFNYRGEAFF
17	TRBV7-8	NA	TRBD1	TRBJ2-4	TGTGCCAGCAGCTTATCCTCGACAGGGGCGGGCAAAAACATTCAGTACTTC	CASSLSSTGAGKNIQYF
13	TRBV5-1	NA	TRBD1	TRBJ1-2	TGCGCCAGCAGCTCCCGGGACAGGGAAGGCTACACCTTC	CASSSRDREGYTF
12	TRBV7-2	once	TRBD1	TRBJ1-3	TGTGCCAGCAGCTTGGGGGGGACAGGGATATATTTT	CASSLGGTGIYF
15	TRBV19	NA	TRBD2	TRBJ2-1	TGTGCCAGTAGTAGGGGGGTAGGGACTAGCAATGAGCAGTTCTTC	CASSRGVGTSNEQFF
16	TRBV4-3	NA	TRBD2	TRBJ2-3	TGCGCCAGCAGCCCAAGCGGGGGGGCACTGGCAGATACGCAGTATTTT	CASSPSGGALADTQYF
14	TRBV27	NA	TRBD1	TRBJ1-1	TGTGCCAGCAGTTACAGGGGAACGAACACTGAAGCTTTCTTT	CASSYRGTNTEAFF
14	TRBV20-1	NA	NA	TRBJ2-4	TGCAGTGCTAGTAGGCCTGGAGGTAAAAACATTCAGTACTTC	CSASRPGGKNIQYF
13	TRBV18	NA	NA	TRBJ1-1	TGTGCCAGCTCACGGGACAAGAACACTGAAGCTTTCTTT	CASSRDKNTEAFF
17	TRBV5-3	NA	NA	TRBJ1-5	TGTGCCAGAAGCTTAATTCGCCGGGGAGGAAGCAATCAGCCCCAGCATTTT	CARSLIRRGGSNQPQHF